What follows is one TCR beta chain and its context. The antigen remains unidentified. These data originate in a study of cytomegalovirus exposure and HLA in healthy donors. Study-wide context: One earlier analysis, a look at 180 million or so T cells, found roughly 120 million unique TCR beta sequences. Findings of the study overall: V segments that were indistinguishable, TRBV6-2 and TRBV6-3 among them, were omitted from analysis. In a later analysis, the majority of CMV-associated beta chains seemingly showed HLA restriction. Some public TCRs appeared in many individuals, while most sequences were rare.

Germline loops: CDR1 MNHEY, CDR2 SMNVEV (reference sequence). This CDR3 region has 16 residues. V was pared by 7 bases and J by 3 bases, with 20 bases between. The PCR contained 60 Vbeta and 13 Jbeta primers. Libraries were prepared by immunoSEQ multiplex PCR; TCRdb keeps only in-frame clonotypes and omits some of them. Seen here are 150,000 to 200,000 clones, approximately 85% observed once, and the top ten hold less than 2.5%. This clonotype was obtained from a man younger than 35 in good health and CMV-seropositive. The chain is built from TRBV27 and TRBJ2-3; D perhaps matches TRBD2 (5 bases). The sample was PBMCs. CDR3: CASTPLASVGTDTQYF. The DNA of the CDR3 is TGTGCCAGCACCCCCCTAGCTTCTGTTGGTACAGATACGCAGTATTTT.